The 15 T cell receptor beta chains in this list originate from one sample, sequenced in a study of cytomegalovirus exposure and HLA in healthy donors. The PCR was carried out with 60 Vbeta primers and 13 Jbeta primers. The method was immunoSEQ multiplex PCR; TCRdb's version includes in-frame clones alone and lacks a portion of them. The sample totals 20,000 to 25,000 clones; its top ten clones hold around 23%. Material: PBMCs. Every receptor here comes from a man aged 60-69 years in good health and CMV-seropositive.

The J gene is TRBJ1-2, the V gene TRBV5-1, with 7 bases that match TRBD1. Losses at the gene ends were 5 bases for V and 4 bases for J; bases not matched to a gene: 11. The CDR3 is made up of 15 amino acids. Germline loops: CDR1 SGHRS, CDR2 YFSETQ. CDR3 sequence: CASRTVSGGGYGYTF. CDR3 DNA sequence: TGCGCCAGCAGGACGGTCTCAGGGGGAGGCTATGGCTACACCTTC.

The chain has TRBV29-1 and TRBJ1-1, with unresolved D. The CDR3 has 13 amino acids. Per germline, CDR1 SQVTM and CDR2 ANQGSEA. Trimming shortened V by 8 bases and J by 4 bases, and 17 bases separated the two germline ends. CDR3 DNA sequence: TGCAGCTCCCCTTCCGGGTCGGGCACTGAAGCTTTCTTT. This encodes CSSPSGSGTEAFF.

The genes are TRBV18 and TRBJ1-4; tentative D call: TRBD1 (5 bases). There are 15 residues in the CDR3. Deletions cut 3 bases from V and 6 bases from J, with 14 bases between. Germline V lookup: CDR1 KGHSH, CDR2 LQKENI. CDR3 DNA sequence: TGTGCCAGCTCACCGGGCCAGGGTCGGGATGAAAAACTGTTTTTT. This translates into CASSPGQGRDEKLFF.

The CDR3 region is CASTRQGRVDTEAFF. CDR3 in DNA: TGTGCCAGCACCCGACAGGGACGAGTAGACACTGAAGCTTTCTTT. The rearrangement uses TRBV6-6 and TRBJ1-1; TRBD1 matches at 7 bases. The CDR3 is 15 residues long. The germline V gene has CDR1 MNHNY and CDR2 SVGAGI (reference sequence). Trimming took 7 bases from V and 3 from J; bases not matched to a gene: 11.

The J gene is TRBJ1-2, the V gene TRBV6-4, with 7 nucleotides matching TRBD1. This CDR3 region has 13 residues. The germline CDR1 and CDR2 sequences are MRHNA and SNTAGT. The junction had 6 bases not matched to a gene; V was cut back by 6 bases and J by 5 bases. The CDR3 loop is CASRLGQAYGYTF. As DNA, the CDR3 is TGTGCCAGCAGGCTAGGACAGGCTTATGGCTACACCTTC.

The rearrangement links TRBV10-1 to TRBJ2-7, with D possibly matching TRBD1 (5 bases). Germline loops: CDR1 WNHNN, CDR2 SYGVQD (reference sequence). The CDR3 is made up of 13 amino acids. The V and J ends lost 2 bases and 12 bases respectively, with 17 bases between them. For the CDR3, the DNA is TGCGCCAGCAGTGAGGGTCCTATGGGGCGGACGTACTTC. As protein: CASSEGPMGRTYF.

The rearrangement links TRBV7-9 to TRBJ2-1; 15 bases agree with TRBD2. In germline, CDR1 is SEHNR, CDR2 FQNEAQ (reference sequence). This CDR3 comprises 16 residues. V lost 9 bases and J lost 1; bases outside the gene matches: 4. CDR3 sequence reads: CASGTSGRLSYNEQFF. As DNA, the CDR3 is TGTGCCAGTGGGACTAGCGGGAGGTTGTCCTACAATGAGCAGTTCTTC. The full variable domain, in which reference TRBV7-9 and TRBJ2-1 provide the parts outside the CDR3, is DTGVSQNPRHKITKRGQNVTFRCDPISEHNRLYWYRQTLGQGPEFLTYFQNEAQLEKSRLLSDRFSAERPKGSFSTLEIQRTEQGDSAMYLCASGTSGRLSYNEQFFGPGTRLTVL.

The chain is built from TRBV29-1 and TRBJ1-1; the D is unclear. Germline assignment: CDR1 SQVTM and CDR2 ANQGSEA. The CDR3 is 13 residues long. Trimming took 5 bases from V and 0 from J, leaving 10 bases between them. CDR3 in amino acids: CSVQITMNTEAFF. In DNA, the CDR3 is TGCAGCGTTCAGATTACGATGAACACTGAAGCTTTCTTT.

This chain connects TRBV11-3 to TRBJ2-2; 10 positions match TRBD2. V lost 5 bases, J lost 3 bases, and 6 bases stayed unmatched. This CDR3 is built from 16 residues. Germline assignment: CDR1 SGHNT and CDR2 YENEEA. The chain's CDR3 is CASSPAGLADTGELFF. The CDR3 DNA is TGTGCCAGCAGCCCCGCAGGACTAGCGGACACCGGGGAGCTGTTTTTT.

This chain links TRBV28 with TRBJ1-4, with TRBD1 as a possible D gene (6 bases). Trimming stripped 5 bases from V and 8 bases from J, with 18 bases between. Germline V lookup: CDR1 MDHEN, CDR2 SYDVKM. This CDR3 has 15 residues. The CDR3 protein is CASSATGTYAEKLFF. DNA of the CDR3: TGTGCCAGCAGTGCTACTGGGACATACGCGGAAAAACTGTTTTTT. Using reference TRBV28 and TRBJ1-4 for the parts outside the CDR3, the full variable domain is DVKVTQSSRYLVKRTGEKVFLECVQDMDHENMFWYRQDPGLGLRLIYFSYDVKMKEKGDIPEGYSVSREKKERFSLILESASTNQTSMYLCASSATGTYAEKLFFGSGTQLSVL.

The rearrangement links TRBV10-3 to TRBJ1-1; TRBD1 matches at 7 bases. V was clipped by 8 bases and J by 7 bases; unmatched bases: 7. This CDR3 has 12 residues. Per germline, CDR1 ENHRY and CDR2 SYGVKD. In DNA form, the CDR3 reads TGTGCCATCCAGGGGGAACAGGGTGAAGCTTTCTTT. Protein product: CAIQGEQGEAFF.

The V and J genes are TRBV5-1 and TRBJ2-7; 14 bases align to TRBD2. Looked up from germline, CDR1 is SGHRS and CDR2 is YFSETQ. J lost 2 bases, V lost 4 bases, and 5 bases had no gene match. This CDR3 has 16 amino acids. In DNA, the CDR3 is TGCGCCAGCAGCGCGGGACTAGCGGGGGCAGCCTACGAGCAGTACTTC. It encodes CASSAGLAGAAYEQYF.

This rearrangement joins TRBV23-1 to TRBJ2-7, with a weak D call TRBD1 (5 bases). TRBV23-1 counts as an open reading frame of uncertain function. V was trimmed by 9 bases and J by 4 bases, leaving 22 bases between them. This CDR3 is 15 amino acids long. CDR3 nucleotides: TGCGCCAGAAGACTGGGGCTAGTGTCGAGATACGAGCAGTACTTC. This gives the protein CARRLGLVSRYEQYF.

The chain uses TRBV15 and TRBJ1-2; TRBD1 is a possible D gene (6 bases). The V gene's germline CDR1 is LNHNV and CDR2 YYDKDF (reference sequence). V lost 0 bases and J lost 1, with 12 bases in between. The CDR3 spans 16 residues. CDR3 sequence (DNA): TGTGCCACCAGCAGAGATTATACAGGGCTTAACTATGGCTACACCTTC. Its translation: CATSRDYTGLNYGYTF.

CDR3 region: CASSIQGIGYGYTF. The CDR3 DNA is TGTGCCAGCAGCATACAGGGTATCGGCTATGGCTACACCTTC. The rearrangement joins TRBV5-6 to TRBJ1-2; the D gene is possibly TRBD1 (6 bases). Germline V gene sequence: CDR1 SGHDT, CDR2 YYEEEE. Trimming pared 4 bases from V and 4 bases from J, leaving 14 bases between. This CDR3 is 14 amino acids long.